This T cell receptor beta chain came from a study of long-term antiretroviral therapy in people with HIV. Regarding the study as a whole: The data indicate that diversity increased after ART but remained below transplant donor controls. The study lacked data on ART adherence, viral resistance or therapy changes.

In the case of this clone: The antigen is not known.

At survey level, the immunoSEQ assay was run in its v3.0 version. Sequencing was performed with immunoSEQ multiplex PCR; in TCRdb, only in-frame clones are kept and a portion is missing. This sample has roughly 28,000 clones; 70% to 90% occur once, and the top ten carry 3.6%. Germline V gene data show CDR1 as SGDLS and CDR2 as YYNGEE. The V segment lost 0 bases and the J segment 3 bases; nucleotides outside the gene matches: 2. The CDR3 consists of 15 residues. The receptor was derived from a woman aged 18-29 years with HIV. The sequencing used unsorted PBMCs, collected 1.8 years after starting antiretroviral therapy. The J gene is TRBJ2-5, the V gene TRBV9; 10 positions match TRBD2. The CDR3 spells CASSVGTSGKETQYF. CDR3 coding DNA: TGTGCCAGCAGCGTAGGGACTAGCGGAAAAGAGACCCAGTACTTC. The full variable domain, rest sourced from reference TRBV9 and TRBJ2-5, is DSGVTQTPKHLITATGQRVTLRCSPRSGDLSVYWYQQSLDQGLQFLIQYYNGEERAKGNILERFSAQQFPDLHSELNLSSLELGDSALYFCASSVGTSGKETQYFGPGTRLLVL.